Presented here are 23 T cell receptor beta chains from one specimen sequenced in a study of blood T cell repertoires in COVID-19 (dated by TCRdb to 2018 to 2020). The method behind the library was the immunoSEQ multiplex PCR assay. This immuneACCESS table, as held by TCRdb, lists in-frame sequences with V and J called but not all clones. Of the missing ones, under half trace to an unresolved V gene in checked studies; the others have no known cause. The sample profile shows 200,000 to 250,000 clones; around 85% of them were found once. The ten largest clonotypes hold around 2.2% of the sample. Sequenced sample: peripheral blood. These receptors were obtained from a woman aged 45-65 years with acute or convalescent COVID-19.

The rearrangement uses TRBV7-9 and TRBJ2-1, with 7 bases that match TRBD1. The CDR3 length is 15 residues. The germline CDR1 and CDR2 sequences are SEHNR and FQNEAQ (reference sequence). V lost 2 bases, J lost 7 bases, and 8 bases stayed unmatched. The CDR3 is CASSLTKGAQNEQFF. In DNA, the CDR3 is TGTGCCAGCAGCTTAACGAAGGGGGCGCAAAATGAGCAGTTCTTC.

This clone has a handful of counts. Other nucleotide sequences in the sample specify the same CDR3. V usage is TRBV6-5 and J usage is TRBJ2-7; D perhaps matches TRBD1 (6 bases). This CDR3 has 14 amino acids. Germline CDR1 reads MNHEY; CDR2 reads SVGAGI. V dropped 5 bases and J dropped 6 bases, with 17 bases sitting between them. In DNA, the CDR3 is TGTGCCAGCAGTCAAAGGACAGACGGAGCCGAGCAGTACTTC. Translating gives CASSQRTDGAEQYF.

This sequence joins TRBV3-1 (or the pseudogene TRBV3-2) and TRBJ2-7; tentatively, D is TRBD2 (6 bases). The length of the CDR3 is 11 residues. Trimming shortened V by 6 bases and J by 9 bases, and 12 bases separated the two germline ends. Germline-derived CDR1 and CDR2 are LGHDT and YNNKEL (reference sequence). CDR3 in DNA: TGTGCCAGCAGACACCGGGACTTGCAGTACTTC. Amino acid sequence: CASRHRDLQYF.

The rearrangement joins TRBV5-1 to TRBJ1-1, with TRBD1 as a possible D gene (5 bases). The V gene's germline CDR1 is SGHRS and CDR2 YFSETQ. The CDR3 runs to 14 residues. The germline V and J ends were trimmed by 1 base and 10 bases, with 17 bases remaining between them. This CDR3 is CASSLSAGSTGAFF. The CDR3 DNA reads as TGCGCCAGCAGCTTGTCCGCAGGGTCGACGGGAGCTTTCTTT.

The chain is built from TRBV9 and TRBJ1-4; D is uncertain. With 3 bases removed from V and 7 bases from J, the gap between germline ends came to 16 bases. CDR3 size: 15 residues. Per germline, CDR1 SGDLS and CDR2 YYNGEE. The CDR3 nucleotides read TGTGCCAGCAGCGCTTGGGGTGAGGGTGGTGAAAAACTGTTTTTT. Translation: CASSAWGEGGEKLFF.

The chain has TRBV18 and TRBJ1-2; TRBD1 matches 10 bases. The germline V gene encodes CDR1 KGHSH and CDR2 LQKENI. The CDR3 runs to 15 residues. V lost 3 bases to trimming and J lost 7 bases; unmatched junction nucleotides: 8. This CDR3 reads CASSPGTGVLRGYTF. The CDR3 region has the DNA TGTGCCAGCTCACCCGGGACAGGGGTATTGCGTGGCTACACCTTC.

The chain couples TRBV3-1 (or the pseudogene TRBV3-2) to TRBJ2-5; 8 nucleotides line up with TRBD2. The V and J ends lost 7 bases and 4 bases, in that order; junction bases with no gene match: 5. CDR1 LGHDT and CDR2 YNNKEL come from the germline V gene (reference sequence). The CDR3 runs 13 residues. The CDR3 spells CASTYRGGETQYF. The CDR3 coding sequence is TGTGCCAGCACCTACCGGGGGGGAGAGACCCAGTACTTC.

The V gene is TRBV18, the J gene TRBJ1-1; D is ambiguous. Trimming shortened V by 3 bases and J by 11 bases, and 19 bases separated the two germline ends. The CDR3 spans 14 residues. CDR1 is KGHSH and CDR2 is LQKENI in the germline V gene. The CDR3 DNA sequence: TGTGCCAGCTCACCCACCCTCGGCGGGAGGACGGCTTTCTTT. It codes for CASSPTLGGRTAFF.

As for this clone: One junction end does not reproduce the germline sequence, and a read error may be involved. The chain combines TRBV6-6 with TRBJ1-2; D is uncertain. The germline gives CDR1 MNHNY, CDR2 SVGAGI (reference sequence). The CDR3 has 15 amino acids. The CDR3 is CASCPLQQLNYDYTF. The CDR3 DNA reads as TGTGCCAGCTGCCCTCTCCAACAACTTAACTATGACTACACCTTC.

CDR3 sequence reads: CASSQRQSTDTQYF. CDR3 nucleotide sequence: TGTGCCAGCAGTCAACGACAGAGCACAGATACGCAGTATTTT. V is TRBV6-5 and J is TRBJ2-3; the D gene is possibly TRBD1 (5 bases). This CDR3 region has 14 residues. The germline V and J ends were trimmed by 5 bases and 0 bases, with 9 bases remaining between them. Germline V gene data show CDR1 as MNHEY and CDR2 as SVGAGI.

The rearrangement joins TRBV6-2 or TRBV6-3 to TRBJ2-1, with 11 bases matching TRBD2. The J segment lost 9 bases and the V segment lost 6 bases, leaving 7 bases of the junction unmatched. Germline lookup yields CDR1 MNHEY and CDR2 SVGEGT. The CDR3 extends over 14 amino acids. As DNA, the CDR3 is TGTGCCAGCAGCAGGACTAGCGGGCGGCTTGAGCAGTTCTTC. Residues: CASSRTSGRLEQFF.

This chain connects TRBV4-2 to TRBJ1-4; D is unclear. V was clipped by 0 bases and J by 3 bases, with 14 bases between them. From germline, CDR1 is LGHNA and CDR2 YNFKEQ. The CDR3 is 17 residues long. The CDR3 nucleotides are TGTGCCAGCAGCCAAGAGGCGTCTATTGGAGCTAATGAAAAACTGTTTTTT. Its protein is CASSQEASIGANEKLFF.

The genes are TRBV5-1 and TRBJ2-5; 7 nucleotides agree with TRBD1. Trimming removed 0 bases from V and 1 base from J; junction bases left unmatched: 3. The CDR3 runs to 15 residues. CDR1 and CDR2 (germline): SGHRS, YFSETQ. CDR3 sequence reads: CASSLGGQSQETQYF. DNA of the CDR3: TGCGCCAGCAGCTTGGGGGGACAGTCCCAAGAGACCCAGTACTTC.

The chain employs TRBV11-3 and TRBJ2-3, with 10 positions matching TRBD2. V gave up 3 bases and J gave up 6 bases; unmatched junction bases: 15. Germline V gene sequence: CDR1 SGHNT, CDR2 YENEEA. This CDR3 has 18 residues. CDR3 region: CASSLAGTSDGLGDTQYF. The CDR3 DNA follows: TGTGCCAGCAGCTTGGCCGGGACTAGCGATGGACTTGGGGATACGCAGTATTTT.

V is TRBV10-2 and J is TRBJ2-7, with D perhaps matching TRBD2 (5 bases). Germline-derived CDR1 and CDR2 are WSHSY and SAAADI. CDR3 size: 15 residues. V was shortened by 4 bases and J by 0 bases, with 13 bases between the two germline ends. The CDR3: CASSGASRSSYEQYF. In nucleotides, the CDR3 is TGCGCCAGCAGTGGGGCTAGCAGGAGCTCCTACGAGCAGTACTTC.

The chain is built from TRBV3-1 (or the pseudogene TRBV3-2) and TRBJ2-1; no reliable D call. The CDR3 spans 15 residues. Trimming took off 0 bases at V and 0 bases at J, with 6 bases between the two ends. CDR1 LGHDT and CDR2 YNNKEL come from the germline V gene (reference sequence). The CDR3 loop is CASSQDGGSYNEQFF. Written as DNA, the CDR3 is TGTGCCAGCAGCCAAGATGGCGGCTCCTACAATGAGCAGTTCTTC.

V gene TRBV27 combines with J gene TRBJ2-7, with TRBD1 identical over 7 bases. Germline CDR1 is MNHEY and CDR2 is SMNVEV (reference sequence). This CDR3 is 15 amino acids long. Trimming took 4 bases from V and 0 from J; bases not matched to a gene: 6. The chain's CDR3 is CASSSLGDSSYEQYF. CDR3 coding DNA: TGTGCCAGCAGTTCCCTCGGGGACAGCTCCTACGAGCAGTACTTC.

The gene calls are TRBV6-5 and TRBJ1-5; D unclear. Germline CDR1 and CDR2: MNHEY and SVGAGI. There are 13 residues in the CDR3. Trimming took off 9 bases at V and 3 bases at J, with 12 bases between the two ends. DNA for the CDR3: TGTGCCAGTCTAGATCAGCCCAATCAGCCCCAGCATTTT. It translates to CASLDQPNQPQHF.

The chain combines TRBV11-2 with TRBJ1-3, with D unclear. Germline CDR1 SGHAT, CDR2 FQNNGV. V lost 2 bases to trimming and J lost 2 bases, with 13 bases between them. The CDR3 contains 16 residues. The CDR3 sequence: CASSLLLRDTGNTIYF. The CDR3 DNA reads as TGTGCCAGCAGCTTACTTTTGAGGGATACTGGAAACACCATATATTTT.

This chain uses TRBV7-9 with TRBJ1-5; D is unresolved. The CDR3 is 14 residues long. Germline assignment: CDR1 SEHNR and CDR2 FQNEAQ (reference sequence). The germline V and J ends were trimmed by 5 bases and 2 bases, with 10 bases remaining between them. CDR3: CASSRGEGNQPQHF. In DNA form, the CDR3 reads TGTGCCAGCAGCCGCGGTGAGGGCAATCAGCCCCAGCATTTT.

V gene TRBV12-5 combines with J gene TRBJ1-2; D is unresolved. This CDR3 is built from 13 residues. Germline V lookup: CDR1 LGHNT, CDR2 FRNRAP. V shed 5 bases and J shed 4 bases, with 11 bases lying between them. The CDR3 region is CASGPSGSYGYTF. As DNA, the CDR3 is TGTGCTAGTGGTCCCTCGGGGAGCTATGGCTACACCTTC.

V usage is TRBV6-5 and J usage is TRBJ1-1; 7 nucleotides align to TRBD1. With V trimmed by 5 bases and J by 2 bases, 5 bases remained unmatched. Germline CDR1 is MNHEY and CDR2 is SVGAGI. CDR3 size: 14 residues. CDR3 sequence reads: CASSLRGDNTEAFF. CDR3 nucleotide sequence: TGTGCCAGCAGTCTCAGGGGGGACAACACTGAAGCTTTCTTT.

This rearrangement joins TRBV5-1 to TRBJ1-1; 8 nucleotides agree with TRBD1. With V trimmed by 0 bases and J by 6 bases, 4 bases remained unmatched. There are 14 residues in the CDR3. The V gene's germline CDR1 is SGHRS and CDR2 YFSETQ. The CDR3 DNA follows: TGCGCCAGCAGCTTGGTTCCAGGGGGCCCTGAAGCTTTCTTT. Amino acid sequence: CASSLVPGGPEAFF. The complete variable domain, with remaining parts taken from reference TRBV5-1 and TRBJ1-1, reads KAGVTQTPRYLIKTRGQQVTLSCSPISGHRSVSWYQQTPGQGLQFLFEYFSETQRNKGNFPGRFSGRQFSNSRSEMNVSTLELGDSALYLCASSLVPGGPEAFFGQGTRLTVV.